Each of the 5 T cell receptor beta chains below was sequenced from the same sample in a study of shared clonotypes between healthy human individuals. Method: immunoSEQ multiplex PCR; TCRdb's copy keeps in-frame clones and lacks some. The profile shows hundreds of thousands of clones, about four fifths of them singletons. Specimen: PBMCs. The source is a woman between 40 and 50 years old in good health. Some clones in this sample may be carry-over from other donors' samples.

This chain uses TRBV29-1 with TRBJ2-3; TRBD2 might be the D (5 bases). The CDR3 has 17 residues. Germline CDR1 SQVTM, CDR2 ANQGSEA. Trimming stripped 4 bases from V and 5 bases from J, with 25 bases between. Here the CDR3 reads CSVVWKADGLPLDTQYF. The CDR3 DNA is TGCAGCGTTGTATGGAAGGCGGACGGACTCCCCCTAGATACGCAGTATTTT.

The chain recombines TRBV2 with TRBJ2-6, with D unclear. V gave up 4 bases and J gave up 0 bases, with 16 bases separating them. The length of the CDR3 is 18 residues. Germline CDR1 reads SNHLY; CDR2 reads FYNNEI. The CDR3 nucleotides read TGTGCCAGCAGTGGTAATTCTCCATACCACTCTGGGGCCAACGTCCTGACTTTC. Amino acid sequence: CASSGNSPYHSGANVLTF.

This clone was found a few times. The CDR3 nucleotides are TGTGCCAGTAACTACCGACGGAACACCGGGGAGCTGTTTTTT. It specifies CASNYRRNTGELFF. The genes are TRBV19 and TRBJ2-2; D is undetermined. The CDR3 has 14 amino acids. The germline V gene encodes CDR1 LNHDA and CDR2 SQIVND (reference sequence). Trimming removed 7 bases at V and 1 base at J, with 10 bases between.

The J gene is TRBJ2-3, the V gene TRBV7-9; a weak D match, TRBD2 (5 bases). Germline V gene sequence: CDR1 SEHNR, CDR2 FQNEAQ (reference sequence). There are 12 residues in the CDR3. Trimming cost V 5 bases and J 14 bases, with 17 bases left between them. The CDR3 region has the DNA TGTGCCAGCAGCCGTACTAGAGAGGCTCCGTATTTT. Protein product: CASSRTREAPYF.

The genes are TRBV7-2 and TRBJ2-5; 7 bases are shared with TRBD2. The V gene end was trimmed by 5 bases and the J gene end by 4 bases; junction bases not matched to a gene: 10. The CDR3 is 15 residues long. The V gene's germline CDR1 is SGHTA and CDR2 FQGNSA. The CDR3 nucleotides read TGTGCCAGCAGCCCCCTGGCGGGAGTGGGAGAGACCCAGTACTTC. Residues: CASSPLAGVGETQYF. The complete variable domain, with remaining parts taken from reference TRBV7-2 and TRBJ2-5, reads GAGVSQSPSNKVTEKGKDVELRCDPISGHTALYWYRQSLGQGLEFLIYFQGNSAPDKSGLPSDRFSAERTGGSVSTLTIQRTQQEDSAVYLCASSPLAGVGETQYFGPGTRLLVL.